This T cell receptor (beta chain) was documented in a study of regulatory T cells in long-lasting Graves disease. This clonotype was recorded at least ten times. Antigen unknown. The authors built TCR beta libraries using iRepertoire HTBI primers and Arm-PCR of CDR3 regions. TCRdb redid the calling of the multiplex PCR reads with MiXCR, one entry per CDR3 protein. The sample holds roughly 400,000 distinct CDR3 sequences, about 17% seen once. Documented time point: newly diagnosed GD, antithyroid drugs for less than 3 months. PBMC RNA was the source of the TCR library. Study observations and caveats: Reduced TCR diversity was observed in persistent Graves' patients versus newly diagnosed patients.

Separately, the same data were catalogued under a study of T cells in Graves' hyperthyroidism and ophthalmopathy.

The sequence came from a woman younger than 35 with Graves disease. Source: peripheral blood mononuclear cells (PBMCs), taken at new diagnosis, from a patient treated with antithyroid drugs.

DNA for the CDR3: TGTGCCAGCAGTGTGGCAGCTATATTTTCGGGGGAGCAGTACTTC. Protein product: CASSVAAIFSGEQYF. The chain joins TRBV6-1 to TRBJ2-7, with D perhaps TRBD2 (5 bases). This CDR3 is built from 15 residues. Germline-derived CDR1 and CDR2 are MNHNS and SASEGT. V gave up 4 bases and J gave up 7 bases, with 20 bases separating them.